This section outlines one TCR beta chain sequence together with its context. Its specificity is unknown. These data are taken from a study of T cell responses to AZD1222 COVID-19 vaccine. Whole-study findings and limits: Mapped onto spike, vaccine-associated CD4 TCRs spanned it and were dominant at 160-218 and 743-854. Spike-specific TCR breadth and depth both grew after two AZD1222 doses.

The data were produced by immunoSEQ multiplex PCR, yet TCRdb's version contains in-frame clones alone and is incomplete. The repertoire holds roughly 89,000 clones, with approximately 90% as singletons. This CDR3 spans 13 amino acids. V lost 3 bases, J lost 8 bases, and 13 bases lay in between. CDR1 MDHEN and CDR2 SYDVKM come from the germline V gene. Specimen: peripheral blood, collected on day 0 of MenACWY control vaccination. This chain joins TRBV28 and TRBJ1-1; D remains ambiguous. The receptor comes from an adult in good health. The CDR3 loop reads CASSFFARAEAFF. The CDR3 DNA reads TGTGCCAGCAGTTTTTTCGCCCGGGCCGAAGCTTTCTTT. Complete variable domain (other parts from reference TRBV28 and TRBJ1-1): DVKVTQSSRYLVKRTGEKVFLECVQDMDHENMFWYRQDPGLGLRLIYFSYDVKMKEKGDIPEGYSVSREKKERFSLILESASTNQTSMYLCASSFFARAEAFFGQGTRLTVV.